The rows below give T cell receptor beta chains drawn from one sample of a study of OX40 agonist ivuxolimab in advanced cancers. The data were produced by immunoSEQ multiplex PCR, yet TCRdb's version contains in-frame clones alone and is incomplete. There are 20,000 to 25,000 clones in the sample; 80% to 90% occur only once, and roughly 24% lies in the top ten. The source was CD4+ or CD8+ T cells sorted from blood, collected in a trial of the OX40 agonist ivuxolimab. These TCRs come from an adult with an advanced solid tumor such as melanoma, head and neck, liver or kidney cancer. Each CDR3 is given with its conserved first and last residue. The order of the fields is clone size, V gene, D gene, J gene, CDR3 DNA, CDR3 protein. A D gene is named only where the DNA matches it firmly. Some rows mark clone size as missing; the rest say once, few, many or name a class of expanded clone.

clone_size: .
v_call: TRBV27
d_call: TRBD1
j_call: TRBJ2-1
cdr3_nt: TGTGCCAGCAGTTTCGGGACAGGGAATGAGCAGTTCTTC
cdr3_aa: CASSFGTGNEQFF

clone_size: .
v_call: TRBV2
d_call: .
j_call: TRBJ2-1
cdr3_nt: TGTGCCAGCAGGTACAATGAGCAGTTCTTC
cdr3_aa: CASRYNEQFF

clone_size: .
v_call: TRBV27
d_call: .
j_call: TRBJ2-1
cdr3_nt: TGTGCCAGCAGTTTAGACCCCTACAATGAGCAGTTCTTC
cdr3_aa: CASSLDPYNEQFF

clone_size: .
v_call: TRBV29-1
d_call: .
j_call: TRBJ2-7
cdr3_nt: TGCAGCGTTGAGGGGGAGAGCTCCTACGAGCAGTACTTC
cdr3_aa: CSVEGESSYEQYF

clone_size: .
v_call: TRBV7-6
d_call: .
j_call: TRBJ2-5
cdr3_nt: TGTGCCAGCAGCTTGGTCCCAGGAGGAGAGACCCAGTACTTC
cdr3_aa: CASSLVPGGETQYF

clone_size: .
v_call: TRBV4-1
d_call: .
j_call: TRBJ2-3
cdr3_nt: TGCGCCAGCAGCCAAGATCGAGACGGAAGCACAGATACGCAGTATTTT
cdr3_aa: CASSQDRDGSTDTQYF

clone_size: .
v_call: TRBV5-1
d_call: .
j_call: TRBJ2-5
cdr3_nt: TGCGCCAGCAGCTTGGTGGAGACCCAGTACTTC
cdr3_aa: CASSLVETQYF

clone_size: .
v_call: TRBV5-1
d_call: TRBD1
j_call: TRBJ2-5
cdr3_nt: TGCGCCAGCAGCTTCGAATCAAACACAGGGGGCGCGGAGACCCAGTACTTC
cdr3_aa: CASSFESNTGGAETQYF

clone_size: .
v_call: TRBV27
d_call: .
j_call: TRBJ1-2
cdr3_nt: TGTGCCAGCAGTTTTGGGTCAGGGTCGGGTACCAACTATGGCTACACCTTC
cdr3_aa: CASSFGSGSGTNYGYTF

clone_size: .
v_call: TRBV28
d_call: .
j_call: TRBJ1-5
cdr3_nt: TGTGCCAGCAGTTTAGCTATTTATAGCAATCAGCCCCAGCATTTT
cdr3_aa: CASSLAIYSNQPQHF

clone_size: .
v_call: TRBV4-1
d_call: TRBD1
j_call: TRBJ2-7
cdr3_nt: TGCGCCAGCAGCCGGTCCGGGACAGGAATCTACGAGCAGTACTTC
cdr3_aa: CASSRSGTGIYEQYF

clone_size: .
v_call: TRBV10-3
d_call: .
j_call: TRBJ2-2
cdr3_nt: TGTGCCATCAGTGAGGAGACACCTACCGGGGAGCTGTTTTTT
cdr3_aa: CAISEETPTGELFF

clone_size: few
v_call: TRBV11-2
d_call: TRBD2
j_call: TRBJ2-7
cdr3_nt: TGTGCCAGCAGCTTAACTAGCGGATTCGAGCAGTACTTC
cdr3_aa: CASSLTSGFEQYF

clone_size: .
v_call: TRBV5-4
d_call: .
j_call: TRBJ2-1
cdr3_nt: TGTGCCAGCACCTCAGCACAGGGCTACAATGAGCAGTTCTTC
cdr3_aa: CASTSAQGYNEQFF

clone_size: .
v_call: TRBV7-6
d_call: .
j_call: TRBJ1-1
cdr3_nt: TGTGCCAGCAGCTTAGCTTCGGCACGGGTCGCTGAAGCTTTCTTT
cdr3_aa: CASSLASARVAEAFF

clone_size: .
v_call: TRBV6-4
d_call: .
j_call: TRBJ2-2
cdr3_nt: TGTGCCAGCTCGAGCCGGGATGCGACCGGGGAGCTGTTTTTT
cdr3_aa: CASSSRDATGELFF

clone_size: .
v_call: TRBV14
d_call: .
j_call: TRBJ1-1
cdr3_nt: TGTGCCAGCAGCCGCCCCGGACATCGGGAAGCTTTCTTT
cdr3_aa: CASSRPGHREAFF

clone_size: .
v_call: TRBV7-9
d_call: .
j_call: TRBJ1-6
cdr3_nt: TGTGCCAGCAGCTCCAGTGAATCACCCCTCCACTTT
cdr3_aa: CASSSSESPLHF

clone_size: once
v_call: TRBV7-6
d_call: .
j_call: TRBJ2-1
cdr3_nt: TGTGCCAGCAGCCTAGACCGGGACGGCTCCTACAATGAGCAGTTCTTC
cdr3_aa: CASSLDRDGSYNEQFF

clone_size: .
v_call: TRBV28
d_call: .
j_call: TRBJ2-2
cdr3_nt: TGTGCCAGCAGTTTTCCAGGCGGGGAGCTGTTTTTT
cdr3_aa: CASSFPGGELFF

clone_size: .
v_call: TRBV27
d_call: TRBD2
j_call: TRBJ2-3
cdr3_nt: TGTGCCAGCAGTCCGGGACTAGCGGGAGATACGCAGTATTTT
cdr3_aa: CASSPGLAGDTQYF

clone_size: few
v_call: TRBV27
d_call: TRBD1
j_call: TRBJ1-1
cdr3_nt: TGTGCCAGCAGTATCGACAGGGCTACTGAAGCTTTCTTT
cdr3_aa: CASSIDRATEAFF

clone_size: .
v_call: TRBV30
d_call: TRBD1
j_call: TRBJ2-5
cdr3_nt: TGTGCCTGGAGCCCGGGACAGGGTGGGGAGACCCAGTACTTC
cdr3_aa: CAWSPGQGGETQYF

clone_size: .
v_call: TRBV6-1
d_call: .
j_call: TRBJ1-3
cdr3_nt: TGTGCCAGCAGTGAACGGTGGGGGGGCGAAAGGGCTGGAAACACCATATATTTT
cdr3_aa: CASSERWGGERAGNTIYF

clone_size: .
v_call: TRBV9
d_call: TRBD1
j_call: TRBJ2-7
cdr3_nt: TGTGCCAGCAGCGTAGGACAGGGGGCTTACGAGCAGTACTTC
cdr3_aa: CASSVGQGAYEQYF

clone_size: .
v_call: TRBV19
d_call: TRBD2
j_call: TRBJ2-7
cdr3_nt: TGTGCCAGTAGGACAGCGGGAGCGAGCTCCTACGAGCAGTACTTC
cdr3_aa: CASRTAGASSYEQYF

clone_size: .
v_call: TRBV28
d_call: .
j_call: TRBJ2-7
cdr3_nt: TGTGCCAGCAGGGAGGGGGCTCCTGGACACTACGAGCAGTACTTC
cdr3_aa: CASREGAPGHYEQYF

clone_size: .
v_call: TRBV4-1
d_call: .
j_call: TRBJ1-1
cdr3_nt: TGCGCCAGCAGCCAAGATTCAGGGGACGGCTACACTGAAGCTTTCTTT
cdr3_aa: CASSQDSGDGYTEAFF

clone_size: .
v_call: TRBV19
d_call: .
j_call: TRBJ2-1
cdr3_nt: TGTGCCAGTAGAGGGACGGGGGTGTACAATGAGCAGTTCTTC
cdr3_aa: CASRGTGVYNEQFF

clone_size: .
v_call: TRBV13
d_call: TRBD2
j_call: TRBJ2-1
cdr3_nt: TGTGCCAGCAGCCCACAGACTAGCGGGAGGGACAATGAGCAGTTCTTC
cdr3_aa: CASSPQTSGRDNEQFF

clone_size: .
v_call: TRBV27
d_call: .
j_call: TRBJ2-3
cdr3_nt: TGTGCCAGCAGTTTATCAGCAGGGATGACAGATACGCAGTATTTT
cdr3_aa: CASSLSAGMTDTQYF

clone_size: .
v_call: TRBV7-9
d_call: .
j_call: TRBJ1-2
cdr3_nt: TGTGCCAGCAGCTACGCCGGGGGCGGGAGCTATGGCTACACCTTC
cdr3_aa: CASSYAGGGSYGYTF

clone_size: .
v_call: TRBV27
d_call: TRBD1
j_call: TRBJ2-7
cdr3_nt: TGTGCCAGCAGAGCAGGGGGCTCCTACGAGCAGTACTTC
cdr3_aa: CASRAGGSYEQYF

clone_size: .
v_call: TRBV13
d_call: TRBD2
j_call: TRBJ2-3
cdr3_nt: TGTGCCAGCAGCTTATTTGTGACTAGCGGCCCTATGGGCACAGATACGCAGTATTTT
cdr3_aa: CASSLFVTSGPMGTDTQYF

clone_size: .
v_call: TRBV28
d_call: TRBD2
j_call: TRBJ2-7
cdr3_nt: TGTGCCAGCAGTTTATACCCGGGGGGGGGCCTCGAGCAGTACTTC
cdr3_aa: CASSLYPGGGLEQYF

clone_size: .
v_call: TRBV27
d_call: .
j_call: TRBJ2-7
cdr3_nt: TGTGCCAGCAGTTTATTCTTTGGACAGTCATCCTACGAGCAGTACTTC
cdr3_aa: CASSLFFGQSSYEQYF

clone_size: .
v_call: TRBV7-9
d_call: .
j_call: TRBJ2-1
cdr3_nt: TGTGCCAGCAGCCCGGGCGCGGTGGCAAGCTCCTACAATGAGCAGTTCTTC
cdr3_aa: CASSPGAVASSYNEQFF

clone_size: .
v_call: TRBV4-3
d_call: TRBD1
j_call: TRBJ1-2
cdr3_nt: TGCGCCAGCAGCCATCCCGGACAGGGTCGAGGCTACACCTTC
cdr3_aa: CASSHPGQGRGYTF

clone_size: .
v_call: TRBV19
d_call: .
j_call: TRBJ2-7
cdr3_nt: TGTGCCAGTATGGACTCCTCCTACGAGCAGTACTTC
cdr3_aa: CASMDSSYEQYF

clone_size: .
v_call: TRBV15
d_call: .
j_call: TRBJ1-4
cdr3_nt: TGTGCCACCCGTTCAACCTACGCAGGGAATGAAAAACTGTTTTTT
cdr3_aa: CATRSTYAGNEKLFF